These 18 T cell receptor beta chains were all obtained from the same sample, sequenced in a study of response to subunit inactivated influenza vaccine. TCRdb re-analysed the RT-PCR reads in MiXCR, keeping a single row per CDR3 protein. This sample has hundreds of thousands of distinct CDR3 sequences, with under 9% found just once. Sample: PBMCs from blood, taken 23 to 25 months after vaccination. The receptors were gathered from a man aged 50 to 75 who received an inactivated influenza vaccine.

In its sample, this clonotype was seen a few times. The V and J genes are TRBV11-2 and TRBJ2-5, with a possible D match to TRBD2 (6 bases). Trimming removed 5 bases at V and 1 base at J, with 17 bases between. The CDR3 spans 16 residues. Germline V gives CDR1 SGHAT, CDR2 FQNNGV. CDR3 protein: CASSVGRRRGQETQYF. CDR3 sequence (DNA): TGTGCCAGCAGCGTTGGAAGGCGGAGGGGCCAAGAGACCCAGTACTTC.

The V and J genes are TRBV3-1 and TRBJ2-4; D not certain. In germline, CDR1 is LGHDT, CDR2 YNNKEL (reference sequence). V lost 1 base and J lost 0, with 7 bases in between. The CDR3 spans 15 residues. The CDR3 coding sequence is TGTGCCAGCAGCCAAGGAGTCATAGCCAAAAACATTCAGTACTTC. Translating it yields CASSQGVIAKNIQYF.

This clonotype was seen more than once but under ten times. This rearrangement joins TRBV7-9 to TRBJ2-5, with D hard to call. The CDR3 extends over 15 amino acids. Trimming removed 0 bases from V and 0 bases from J, with 8 bases in between. CDR1 SEHNR and CDR2 FQNEAQ come from the germline V gene (reference sequence). The CDR3 loop is CASSLALADQETQYF. In DNA, the CDR3 is TGTGCCAGCAGCTTAGCCCTGGCAGACCAAGAGACCCAGTACTTC.

As DNA, the CDR3 is TGTGCCACCAGCAGAGATGGACCCCGGGACAGATCTTACGAGCAGTACTTC. Protein: CATSRDGPRDRSYEQYF. The rearrangement links TRBV15 to TRBJ2-7, with 7 bases matching TRBD1. Germline V gene data show CDR1 as LNHNV and CDR2 as YYDKDF (reference sequence). Unmatched junction bases numbered 12, after V lost 0 bases and J lost 4 bases. This CDR3 has 17 amino acids.

The rearrangement links TRBV19 to TRBJ1-6; D possibly corresponds to TRBD1 (5 bases). Germline V gives CDR1 LNHDA, CDR2 SQIVND (reference sequence). V was pared by 4 bases and J by 8 bases, with 15 bases between. This CDR3 is 15 amino acids long. In DNA, the CDR3 is TGTGCCAGTAGTACCAGGGTGGGCCTGGATTCACCCCTCCACTTT. Translating it yields CASSTRVGLDSPLHF.

This clonotype turned up a few times. CDR3 amino acids: CASSDRDRGFGIQYF. In DNA, the CDR3 is TGTGCCAGCAGTGACAGGGACAGGGGCTTTGGCATTCAGTACTTC. The V call is TRBV6-1, the J call TRBJ2-4, with TRBD1 matching over 10 bases. Germline loops: CDR1 MNHNS, CDR2 SASEGT. V shed 3 bases and J 9 bases; nucleotides not matched to a gene: 8. CDR3 length equals 15 residues.

The sample holds a few counts of this clonotype. The chain employs TRBV7-2 and TRBJ1-5; unclear D gene. V gave up 5 bases and J gave up 7 bases, with 12 bases separating them. Germline CDR1 is SGHTA and CDR2 is FQGNSA. This CDR3 has 13 residues. CDR3 bases: TGTGCCAGCAGCCGAGGGTTGGAACAGCCCCAGCATTTT. Protein sequence: CASSRGLEQPQHF. The full variable domain, completed using reference TRBV7-2 and TRBJ1-5, is GAGVSQSPSNKVTEKGKDVELRCDPISGHTALYWYRQSLGQGLEFLIYFQGNSAPDKSGLPSDRFSAERTGGSVSTLTIQRTQQEDSAVYLCASSRGLEQPQHFGDGTRLSIL.

There are many counts of this clonotype. The chain couples TRBV2 to TRBJ1-1; D uncertain. This CDR3 has 14 residues. Trimming stripped 4 bases from V and 1 base from J, with 10 bases between. From germline, CDR1 is SNHLY and CDR2 FYNNEI. The CDR3 bases are TGTGCCAGCAGTGTAAACCCCCGGAACACTGAAGCTTTCTTT. This gives the protein CASSVNPRNTEAFF.

The chain employs TRBV29-1 and TRBJ1-2; a weak D match, TRBD1 (6 bases). The CDR3 spans 12 residues. The V end was cut by 5 bases, the J end by 4 bases, with 11 bases between. Germline CDR1 reads SQVTM; CDR2 reads ANQGSEA. Here the CDR3 DNA reads TGCAGCGTTCAGGGCAGGGGCTATGGCTACACCTTC. It yields the protein CSVQGRGYGYTF.

This clonotype showed up just a few times. V is TRBV16 and J is TRBJ2-5; unclear D gene. The CDR3 is made up of 14 amino acids. Per germline, CDR1 KGHSY and CDR2 FQNENV. Trimming left V 0 bases short and J 5 bases short, with 10 bases between. CDR3 residues: CASSQSYGRETQYF. As DNA, the CDR3 is TGTGCCAGCAGCCAATCTTACGGTCGGGAGACCCAGTACTTC.

Only a few counts were recorded for this clonotype. This chain uses TRBV7-9 with TRBJ2-5; weak D call: TRBD1 (5 bases). Between the trimmed V and J ends, which lost 8 bases and 5 bases, there was a span of 18 bases. Germline CDR1 is SEHNR and CDR2 is FQNEAQ (reference sequence). The CDR3 has 14 amino acids. CDR3 region: CASCDQEQAETQYF. The CDR3 coding sequence is TGTGCCAGCTGCGACCAAGAACAGGCGGAGACCCAGTACTTC.

This clonotype has a handful of counts. J is TRBJ1-5 and V is TRBV4-2; 8 bases agree with TRBD1. Germline loops: CDR1 LGHNA, CDR2 YNFKEQ. V shed 0 bases, J shed 7 bases, and the junction held 8 bases outside the gene matches. CDR3 length: 16 amino acids. In DNA form, the CDR3 reads TGTGCCAGCAGCCAAGATGGAACAGGGGGTAGCCAGCCCCAGCATTTT. Its protein is CASSQDGTGGSQPQHF.

This clonotype occurred a few times. The chain combines TRBV29-1 with TRBJ2-7; 8 positions agree with TRBD1. This CDR3 comprises 12 residues. The germline CDR1 and CDR2 sequences are SQVTM and ANQGSEA. V lost 4 bases, J lost 5 bases, and 4 bases stayed unmatched. The CDR3 spells CSVGGQGNEQYF. CDR3 DNA: TGCAGCGTTGGAGGACAGGGTAACGAGCAGTACTTC.

This clonotype was recorded many times. This chain links TRBV12-3 or TRBV12-4 with TRBJ2-7; perhaps TRBD2 as D (5 bases). The CDR3 extends over 13 amino acids. V lost 5 bases, J lost 7 bases, and 15 bases lay in between. Written as DNA, the CDR3 is TGTGCCAGCAGTGCCGGGGTCCGTGAGGAGCAGTACTTC. This translates into CASSAGVREEQYF.

J is TRBJ2-1 and V is TRBV15, with D unclear. Per the germline V gene, CDR1 is LNHNV and CDR2 is YYDKDF (reference sequence). Deletions cut 1 base from V and 9 bases from J, with 7 bases between. The CDR3 runs to 12 residues. CDR3 residues: CATSRVKGEQFF. Written as DNA, the CDR3 is TGTGCCACCAGCAGAGTGAAAGGTGAGCAGTTCTTC.

This clonotype was detected a few times. The chain recombines TRBV24-1 with TRBJ2-2; D is undetermined. V lost 3 bases and J 5 bases, leaving 12 bases between the germline ends. The CDR3 contains 15 residues. The germline gives CDR1 KGHDR, CDR2 SFDVKD. CDR3 loop: CATSDPLSGTGELFF. CDR3 DNA: TGTGCCACCAGTGATCCTCTATCGGGTACCGGGGAGCTGTTTTTT.

This clonotype has only a few counts. The rearrangement links TRBV28 to TRBJ2-3; TRBD1 agrees at 9 bases. The ends lost 6 bases at V and 5 bases at J; junction bases unmatched: 6. The CDR3 has 14 amino acids. CDR1 and CDR2 from the germline V gene are MDHEN and SYDVKM. The CDR3 region is CASRGDRVGDTQYF. Written as DNA, the CDR3 is TGTGCCAGCAGGGGGGACAGGGTAGGAGATACGCAGTATTTT. Filled out from reference TRBV28 and TRBJ2-3, the complete variable domain reads DVKVTQSSRYLVKRTGEKVFLECVQDMDHENMFWYRQDPGLGLRLIYFSYDVKMKEKGDIPEGYSVSREKKERFSLILESASTNQTSMYLCASRGDRVGDTQYFGPGTRLTVL.

This clonotype showed up just a few times. The chain combines TRBV21-1 with TRBJ2-5; TRBD1 was called by the table and not checked on the DNA. TRBV21-1 is a pseudogene segment. The CDR3 runs to 17 residues. The CDR3 DNA follows: TGTGCCAGCAGCAAAGTGTGGGACAGGGGCAGAGGAAAGACCCAGTACTTC. Amino acids: CASSKVWDRGRGKTQYF.